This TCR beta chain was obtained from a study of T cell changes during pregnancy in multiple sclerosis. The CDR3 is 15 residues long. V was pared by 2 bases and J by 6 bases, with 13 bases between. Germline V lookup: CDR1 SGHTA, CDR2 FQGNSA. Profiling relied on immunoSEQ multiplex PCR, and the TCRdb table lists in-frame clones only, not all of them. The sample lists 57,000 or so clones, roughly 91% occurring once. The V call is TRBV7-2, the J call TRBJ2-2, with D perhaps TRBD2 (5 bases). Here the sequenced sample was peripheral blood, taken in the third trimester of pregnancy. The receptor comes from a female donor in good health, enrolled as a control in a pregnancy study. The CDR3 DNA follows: TGTGCCAGCAGCTTATCAGAGGGCCGGTCCGGGGAGCTGTTTTTT. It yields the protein CASSLSEGRSGELFF.